Below, 15 T cell receptor beta chains from the same sample are listed, as sequenced in a study of spatial heterogeneity in lung cancer. Study results and limitations: The study found that expanded intratumoral alpha and beta TCR counts tracked tumor mutation counts.

Antigens of these TCRs are unknown. Regarding time point: sample taken at primary tumor resection. MiXCR, run by TCRdb on the 5' RACE reads, gives a single entry per CDR3 protein. The data hold more than 20,000 distinct CDR3 sequences, with about 16% observed a single time. The sequences come from lung tumor tissue, collected at surgery. Receptors were obtained from a female donor with early-stage non-small cell lung cancer.

This chain uses TRBV12-3 or TRBV12-4 with TRBJ2-1, with D possibly being TRBD2 (5 bases). The ends were cut back, 6 bases at V and 13 bases at J, with 13 bases in the middle. This CDR3 spans 11 amino acids. The CDR3: CASSQPGSQFF. In DNA, the CDR3 is TGTGCCAGCAGCCAACCGGGATCCCAGTTCTTC.

This clonotype has a handful of counts. The chain is built from TRBV29-1 and TRBJ2-7, with D possibly being TRBD1 (6 bases). The germline gives CDR1 SQVTM, CDR2 ANQGSEA. This CDR3 is built from 11 residues. V lost 7 bases, J lost 2 bases, and 9 bases lay in between. DNA of the CDR3: TGCAGCGGAGGACAGACCTACGAGCAGTACTTC. It yields the protein CSGGQTYEQYF.

The chain carries TRBV7-9 and TRBJ2-3; the D gene is possibly TRBD2 (6 bases). V lost 2 bases, J lost 1 base, and 10 bases lay in between. There are 15 residues in the CDR3. The germline gives CDR1 SEHNR, CDR2 FQNEAQ (reference sequence). This chain's CDR3 is CASSLTSLRTDTQYF. CDR3 DNA sequence: TGTGCCAGCAGCTTAACTAGCCTCCGCACAGATACGCAGTATTTT.

This clonotype has a count of ten or more. V is TRBV12-3 or TRBV12-4 and J is TRBJ2-5; D might be TRBD2 (5 bases). This CDR3 comprises 11 residues. V lost 8 bases, J lost 2 bases, and 6 bases lay in between. CDR3 region: CASRLQETQYF. In nucleotides, the CDR3 is TGTGCCAGCCGACTACAAGAGACCCAGTACTTC.

This clonotype came up a few times. The gene calls are TRBV27 and TRBJ2-1; D might be TRBD1 (7 bases). Trimming shortened V by 2 bases and J by 4 bases, and 9 bases separated the two germline ends. Germline-derived CDR1 and CDR2 are MNHEY and SMNVEV (reference sequence). This CDR3 spans 14 amino acids. As DNA, the CDR3 is TGTGCCAGCAGTTTACCAGGGGGGTACAATGAGCAGTTCTTC. Residues: CASSLPGGYNEQFF.

The chain is built from TRBV7-9 and TRBJ2-5; TRBD2 might be the D (6 bases). Germline V gives CDR1 SEHNR, CDR2 FQNEAQ (reference sequence). This CDR3 is built from 15 residues. V lost 5 bases, J lost 5 bases, and 18 bases lay in between. This CDR3 reads CASSPRGEVEETQYF. CDR3 sequence (DNA): TGTGCCAGCAGCCCCCGCGGGGAGGTGGAGGAGACCCAGTACTTC.

The gene calls are TRBV6-6 and TRBJ2-7; 12 bases are a match to TRBD2. The CDR3 consists of 15 residues. V dropped 5 bases and J dropped 5; count of bases not matched to a gene: 7. Germline V gene data show CDR1 as MNHNY and CDR2 as SVGAGI (reference sequence). DNA for the CDR3: TGTGCCAGCAGTACCCTAGCGGGAGGGCCAGACGAGCAGTACTTC. It codes for CASSTLAGGPDEQYF.

This clonotype was seen more than once but under ten times. This chain uses TRBV20-1 with TRBJ2-1; D is undetermined. Per germline, CDR1 DFQATT and CDR2 SNEGSKA (reference sequence). Trimming pared 3 bases from V and 8 bases from J, leaving 11 bases between. This CDR3 comprises 12 residues. This chain's CDR3 is CSASRVPHEQFF. The CDR3 region has the DNA TGCAGTGCTAGTCGTGTCCCCCATGAGCAGTTCTTC.

In its sample, this clonotype was seen many times. This chain connects TRBV6-1 to TRBJ2-4, with D possibly TRBD2 on 5 matching bases. Germline V gene data show CDR1 as MNHNS and CDR2 as SASEGT. V was cut by 7 bases and J by 0 bases, with 16 bases left in between. The CDR3 sequence is 16 residues long. The CDR3 loop is CASMRAAIEAKNIQYF. The CDR3 bases are TGTGCCAGCATGCGGGCCGCGATAGAAGCCAAAAACATTCAGTACTTC.

There are a few counts of this clonotype. The chain links TRBV12-3 or TRBV12-4 to TRBJ2-4; TRBD1 agrees at 8 bases. The J segment lost 6 bases and the V segment lost 5 bases, leaving 3 bases of the junction unmatched. This CDR3 comprises 13 residues. CDR3 sequence (DNA): TGTGCCAGCAGTCCGGACAGGGTAAACATTCAGTACTTC. Residues: CASSPDRVNIQYF.

The chain employs TRBV28 and TRBJ2-3, with unresolved D. The CDR3 runs to 12 residues. Trimming shortened V by 7 bases and J by 6 bases, and 11 bases separated the two germline ends. Germline CDR1 MDHEN, CDR2 SYDVKM. The CDR3 protein is CASNLLGDTQYF. CDR3 coding DNA: TGTGCCAGCAATCTCCTTGGGGATACGCAGTATTTT.

This clonotype occurred many times. This chain connects TRBV6-1 to TRBJ2-5; possibly TRBD1 for D (5 bases). V lost 3 bases to trimming and J lost 3 bases, with 14 bases between them. CDR3 length: 15 amino acids. Germline V gene lookup returns CDR1 MNHNS and CDR2 SASEGT. The CDR3 sequence: CASSEAAAGKETQYF. The CDR3 bases are TGTGCCAGCAGTGAGGCTGCCGCAGGGAAAGAGACCCAGTACTTC.

This clonotype has only a few counts. This chain uses TRBV5-6 with TRBJ2-7; D is possibly TRBD1 (6 bases). The CDR3 runs 13 residues. Germline CDR1 is SGHDT and CDR2 is YYEEEE. The V gene lost 4 bases and the J gene lost 6 bases, with 14 bases spanning the gap. The CDR3: CASSPGQTAEQYF. In DNA, the CDR3 is TGTGCCAGCAGCCCTGGACAGACCGCCGAGCAGTACTTC.

The rearrangement joins TRBV6-5 to TRBJ2-1; no clear D. There are 14 residues in the CDR3. The ends were cut back, 2 bases at V and 6 bases at J, with 11 bases in the middle. Germline V lookup: CDR1 MNHEY, CDR2 SVGAGI. CDR3 bases: TGTGCCAGCAGTTACGACGGAGTGGTCAATGAGCAGTTCTTC. This codes for CASSYDGVVNEQFF.

This chain links TRBV7-3 with TRBJ2-1; the D is unclear. Looked up from germline, CDR1 is SGHTA and CDR2 is FQGTGA. Trimming removed 2 bases from V and 0 bases from J, with 14 bases in between. The CDR3 loop spans 17 amino acids. The DNA for the CDR3 is TGTGCCAGCAGCTTATTTTTAAGAACCAGCTCCTACAATGAGCAGTTCTTC. Translating gives CASSLFLRTSSYNEQFF.